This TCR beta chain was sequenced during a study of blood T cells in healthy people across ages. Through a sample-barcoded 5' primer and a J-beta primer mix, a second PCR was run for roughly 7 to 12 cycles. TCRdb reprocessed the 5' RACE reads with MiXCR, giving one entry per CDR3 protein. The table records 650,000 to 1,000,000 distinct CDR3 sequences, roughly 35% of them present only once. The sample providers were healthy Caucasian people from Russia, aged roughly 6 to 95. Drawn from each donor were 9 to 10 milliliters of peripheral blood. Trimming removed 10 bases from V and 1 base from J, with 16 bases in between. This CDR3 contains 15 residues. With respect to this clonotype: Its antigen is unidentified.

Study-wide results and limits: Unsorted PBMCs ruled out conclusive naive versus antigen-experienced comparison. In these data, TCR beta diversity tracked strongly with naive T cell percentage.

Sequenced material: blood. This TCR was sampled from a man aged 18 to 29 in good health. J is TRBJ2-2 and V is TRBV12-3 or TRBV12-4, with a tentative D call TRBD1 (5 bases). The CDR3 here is CAIPFRRGNTGELFF. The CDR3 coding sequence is TGTGCCATCCCATTTCGTAGGGGGAACACCGGGGAGCTGTTTTTT.